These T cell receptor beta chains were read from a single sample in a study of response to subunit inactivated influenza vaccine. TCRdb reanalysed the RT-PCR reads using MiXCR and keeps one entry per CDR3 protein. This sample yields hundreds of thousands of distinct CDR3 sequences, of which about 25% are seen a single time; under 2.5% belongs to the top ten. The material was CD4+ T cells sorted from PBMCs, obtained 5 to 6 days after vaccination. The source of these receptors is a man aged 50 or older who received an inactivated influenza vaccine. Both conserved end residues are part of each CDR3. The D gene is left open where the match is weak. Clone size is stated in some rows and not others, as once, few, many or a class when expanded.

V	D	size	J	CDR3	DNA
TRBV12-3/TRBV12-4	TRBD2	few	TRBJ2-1	CASKLAGGQGNEQFF	TGTGCCAGCAAACTAGCGGGGGGGCAGGGGAATGAGCAGTTCTTC
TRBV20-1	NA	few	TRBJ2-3	CSARWGRGTDTQYF	TGCAGTGCTAGATGGGGGCGCGGGACAGATACGCAGTATTTT
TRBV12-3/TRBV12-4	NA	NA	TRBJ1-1	CASRDSLGAKAFF	TGTGCCAGCAGGGACTCCCTCGGGGCTAAAGCTTTCTTT
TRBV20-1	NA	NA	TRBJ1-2	CSARDGPPPYTF	TGCAGTGCTAGAGATGGACCGCCGCCCTACACCTTC
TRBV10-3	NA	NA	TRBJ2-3	CAISEEVSDTQYF	TGTGCCATCAGTGAGGAAGTCTCAGATACGCAGTATTTT
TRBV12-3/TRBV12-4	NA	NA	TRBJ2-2	CASSFTGLDTGELFF	TGTGCCAGCAGCTTCACAGGGTTGGACACCGGGGAGCTGTTTTTT
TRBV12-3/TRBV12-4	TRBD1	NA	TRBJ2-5	CASGPGQGLETQYF	TGTGCCAGCGGTCCGGGACAGGGTTTGGAGACCCAGTACTTC
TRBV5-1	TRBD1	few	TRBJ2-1	CASSALTGVNNEQFF	TGCGCCAGCAGCGCCCTTACAGGGGTAAACAATGAGCAGTTCTTC
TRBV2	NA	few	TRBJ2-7	CASSGDLTYEQYF	TGTGCCAGCAGTGGGGACTTGACTTACGAGCAGTACTTC
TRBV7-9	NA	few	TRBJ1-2	CASSLGTDVGTF	TGTGCCAGCAGCTTAGGAACGGACGTTGGCACCTTC
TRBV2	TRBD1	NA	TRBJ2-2	CATGTGLAGELFF	TGTGCCACCGGGACAGGGTTGGCCGGGGAGCTGTTTTTT
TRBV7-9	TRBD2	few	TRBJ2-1	CASSLRLAGEFEQFF	TGTGCCAGCAGCTTAAGACTAGCGGGAGAGTTTGAGCAGTTCTTC
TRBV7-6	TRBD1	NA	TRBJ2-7	CASSRDRVDEQYF	TGTGCCAGCAGCCGGGACAGGGTTGACGAGCAGTACTTC
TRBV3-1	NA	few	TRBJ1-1	CASSHGSGEAFF	TGTGCCAGCAGCCATGGGTCAGGGGAAGCTTTCTTT
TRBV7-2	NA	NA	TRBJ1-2	CASSPREGYGYTF	TGTGCCAGCAGCCCCCGGGAGGGTTATGGCTACACCTTC
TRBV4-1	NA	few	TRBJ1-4	CASRPTDFNEKLFF	TGCGCCAGCAGGCCGACGGATTTTAATGAAAAACTGTTTTTT
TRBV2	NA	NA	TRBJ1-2	CASSGSSTGFYGYTF	TGTGCCAGCAGTGGATCCTCTACAGGGTTCTACGGCTACACCTTC